The T cell receptor beta chain described here comes from a study of T cell changes during pregnancy in multiple sclerosis. Germline CDR1 and CDR2: SGHRS and YFSETQ. Trimming shortened V by 4 bases and J by 4 bases, and 17 bases separated the two germline ends. The CDR3 extends over 15 amino acids. Profiled with immunoSEQ multiplex PCR; TCRdb holds only in-frame clones, not every one. Among approximately 90,000 clones listed, approximately 94% were seen once. The chain employs TRBV5-1 and TRBJ1-1; D call uncertain. This receptor was identified in a female donor with multiple sclerosis, enrolled in a pregnancy study. Material: peripheral blood, obtained in the third trimester of pregnancy. This CDR3 reads CASSRDPASGTEAFF. The CDR3 DNA reads TGCGCCAGCAGCCGAGACCCGGCTAGTGGCACTGAAGCTTTCTTT.